Listed below are T cell receptor beta chains from one sample, sequenced in a study of shared clonotypes between healthy human individuals. Data came from immunoSEQ multiplex PCR; TCRdb stores just in-frame clones and leaves some out. The sample yields over a million clones, roughly 96% seen once. Source material: naive CD4+ T cells sorted from blood. The receptors stem from a man aged 30 to 39 in good health. CDR3s include the opening cysteine and the closing phenylalanine or tryptophan. D genes are given only for firm matches. A row's size may be missing; if present it is once, few, many or a size class.

TRBJ1-1 | TRBV9 | . | . | CASSVVGSGETGAFF | TGTGCCAGCAGCGTAGTTGGATCAGGCGAGACGGGTGCTTTCTTT
TRBJ1-1 | TRBV5-4 | . | . | CASSSKQGWYTEAFF | TGTGCCAGCAGCTCAAAACAGGGATGGTACACTGAAGCTTTCTTT
TRBJ2-7 | TRBV5-6 | . | . | CASSYGNQDTYEQYF | TGTGCCAGCAGCTACGGAAACCAGGACACCTACGAGCAGTACTTC
TRBJ2-2 | TRBV5-1 | . | TRBD2 | CASSLGGLAVNTGELFF | TGCGCCAGCAGCTTGGGTGGGCTAGCGGTGAACACCGGGGAGCTGTTTTTT
TRBJ2-1 | TRBV14 | once | . | CASSQEAGLGEQFF | TGTGCCAGCAGCCAAGAAGCCGGGTTGGGGGAGCAGTTCTTC
TRBJ2-1 | TRBV19 | . | TRBD1 | CASSIMGQGAEQFF | TGTGCCAGTAGTATCATGGGACAGGGGGCTGAGCAGTTCTTC
TRBJ2-7 | TRBV5-1 | . | . | CASSLPSPENEQYF | TGCGCCAGCAGCTTGCCCAGTCCAGAAAACGAGCAGTACTTC
TRBJ2-1 | TRBV7-9 | . | TRBD2 | CASSTRRLAGGFNNEQFF | TGTGCCAGCAGCACCCGCCGACTAGCGGGAGGCTTCAACAATGAGCAGTTCTTC
TRBJ1-2 | TRBV28 | . | . | CASSPDRRLNYGYTF | TGTGCCAGCAGCCCCGACAGGCGACTTAACTATGGCTACACCTTC
TRBJ2-2 | TRBV11-2 | . | TRBD2 | CASNSGRAFTGELFF | TGTGCCAGCAATTCTGGGAGGGCCTTTACCGGGGAGCTGTTTTTT
TRBJ1-2 | TRBV2 | . | . | CASSEVENYGYTF | TGTGCCAGCAGTGAAGTCGAGAACTATGGCTACACCTTC
TRBJ1-1 | TRBV10-3 | . | . | CAIRLEGKTEAFF | TGTGCCATCAGACTGGAGGGGAAGACTGAAGCTTTCTTT
TRBJ2-5 | TRBV30 | . | . | CAWTLNPGQETQYF | TGTGCCTGGACCCTCAACCCGGGTCAAGAGACCCAGTACTTC
TRBJ2-5 | TRBV27 | once | . | CASSFYGYNSQETQYF | TGTGCCAGCAGTTTTTACGGCTACAATTCCCAAGAGACCCAGTACTTC
TRBJ2-7 | TRBV18 | . | . | CASSRDYEQYF | TGTGCCAGCTCACGGGATTACGAGCAGTACTTC
TRBJ1-2 | TRBV7-2 | . | . | CASSLVSYGYTF | TGTGCCAGCAGCTTAGTCTCCTATGGCTACACCTTC
TRBJ2-7 | TRBV5-5 | . | . | CASSLEPGTWSYEQYF | TGTGCCAGCAGCTTGGAACCAGGGACCTGGTCCTACGAGCAGTACTTC
TRBJ2-7 | TRBV7-2 | . | . | CASSLSQGYGEQYF | TGTGCCAGCAGCTTATCACAGGGTTACGGCGAGCAGTACTTC
TRBJ2-2 | TRBV5-1 | once | . | CASGQNTGELFF | TGCGCCAGCGGGCAGAACACCGGGGAGCTGTTTTTT
TRBJ2-7 | TRBV10-3 | . | . | CAISESIGGRVQYF | TGTGCCATCAGTGAGTCAATAGGGGGTAGAGTGCAGTACTTC
TRBJ1-5 | TRBV11-2 | . | . | CASSAQGGQPQHF | TGTGCCAGCTCTGCACAGGGTGGGCAGCCCCAGCATTTT
TRBJ2-2 | TRBV7-3 | . | TRBD2 | CASSLQRGNTGELFF | TGTGCCAGCAGCTTACAGCGGGGGAACACCGGGGAGCTGTTTTTT
TRBJ2-7 | TRBV28 | . | TRBD1 | CASSAAIGQGLNSYEQYF | TGTGCCAGCAGCGCGGCCATAGGACAGGGGCTGAATTCCTACGAGCAGTACTTC
TRBJ2-1 | TRBV28 | . | . | CASSETSIPGTEQFF | TGTGCCAGCAGTGAGACTAGTATCCCGGGCACTGAGCAGTTCTTC
TRBJ2-2 | TRBV4-2 | . | . | CASSQDTSYPGELFF | TGTGCCAGCAGCCAAGATACTAGCTACCCCGGGGAGCTGTTTTTT
TRBJ2-7 | TRBV28 | . | . | CASGGARVEQYF | TGTGCCAGCGGGGGGGCGAGGGTGGAGCAGTACTTC
TRBJ2-7 | TRBV28 | . | . | CASSLFQGYEQYF | TGTGCCAGCAGTTTATTTCAAGGCTACGAGCAGTACTTC
TRBJ2-7 | TRBV27 | . | . | CASSYSTASYEQYF | TGTGCCAGCAGTTACTCGACAGCTTCCTACGAGCAGTACTTC
TRBJ2-2 | TRBV27 | . | . | CASSSLPGELFF | TGTGCCAGCAGTTCTCTCCCCGGGGAGCTGTTTTTT
TRBJ2-2 | TRBV14 | . | TRBD2 | CASSQVRLAGSAGELFF | TGTGCCAGCAGCCAAGTCCGACTAGCGGGATCGGCCGGGGAGCTGTTTTTT
TRBJ2-7 | TRBV7-2 | . | . | CASSAGPVVGEQYF | TGTGCCAGCAGCGCGGGGCCCGTCGTCGGGGAGCAGTACTTC
TRBJ2-3 | TRBV28 | once | . | CASSPLSGSTDTQYF | TGTGCCAGCAGTCCCCTCAGCGGGAGCACAGATACGCAGTATTTT
TRBJ2-1 | TRBV28 | . | TRBD2 | CASSRLAGAYNEQFF | TGTGCCAGCAGCCGACTAGCGGGAGCCTACAATGAGCAGTTCTTC
TRBJ2-1 | TRBV10-3 | . | TRBD2 | CAISESKTSGSLYDEQFF | TGTGCCATCAGTGAGTCGAAGACTAGCGGGAGCTTGTACGATGAGCAGTTCTTC
TRBJ1-2 | TRBV9 | . | TRBD1 | CASSGGQPPRNYGYTF | TGTGCCAGCAGCGGGGGACAGCCTCCAAGGAACTATGGCTACACCTTC
TRBJ1-1 | TRBV6-1 | . | . | CASSEASGVRKAFF | TGTGCCAGCAGTGAAGCATCAGGAGTACGAAAAGCTTTCTTT
TRBJ2-7 | TRBV5-1 | . | TRBD1 | CASSTRSTGGSEQYF | TGCGCCAGCAGCACGAGATCGACAGGGGGCTCCGAGCAGTACTTC
TRBJ1-5 | TRBV28 | . | . | CASSFSEDRGLPYSNQPQHF | TGTGCCAGCAGTTTCTCTGAAGACAGAGGGCTTCCTTATAGCAATCAGCCCCAGCATTTT
TRBJ1-3 | TRBV18 | . | TRBD1 | CASSPLGGDSSGNTIYF | TGTGCCAGCTCACCTTTGGGAGGGGACAGCTCTGGAAACACCATATATTTT
TRBJ2-7 | TRBV19 | once | TRBD2 | CASSSAGTSGSYEQYF | TGTGCCAGTAGTTCGGCCGGGACTAGCGGGAGTTACGAGCAGTACTTC
TRBJ2-1 | TRBV5-4 | . | . | CASSLRGSEQFF | TGTGCCAGCAGCTTAAGAGGAAGTGAGCAGTTCTTC
TRBJ2-3 | TRBV6-5 | once | . | CASSYSPVPGDTQYF | TGTGCCAGCAGTTACTCGCCCGTCCCAGGGGATACGCAGTATTTT
TRBJ2-6 | TRBV30 | . | . | CAWSQSLSGANVLTF | TGTGCCTGGAGCCAGAGTCTCTCTGGGGCCAACGTCCTGACTTTC
TRBJ2-7 | TRBV5-1 | . | TRBD2 | CASSLAAGAYEQYF | TGCGCCAGCAGCTTGGCCGCGGGGGCCTACGAGCAGTACTTC
TRBJ1-4 | TRBV7-9 | . | . | CASSLVGAGEKLFF | TGTGCCAGCAGCTTAGTGGGGGCGGGTGAAAAACTGTTTTTT
TRBJ1-1 | TRBV6-1 | once | TRBD1 | CASRDRGQGFSEAFF | TGTGCCAGCAGAGACAGGGGACAGGGGTTCTCTGAAGCTTTCTTT
TRBJ2-4 | TRBV4-1 | . | . | CASSLGGQKNIQYF | TGCGCCAGCAGCCTAGGAGGGCAAAAAAACATTCAGTACTTC
TRBJ1-1 | TRBV7-9 | once | . | CASSFSVVNTEAFF | TGTGCCAGCAGCTTCAGTGTCGTGAACACTGAAGCTTTCTTT
TRBJ1-1 | TRBV2 | once | TRBD1 | CASSGPTGINTEAFF | TGTGCCAGCAGTGGACCGACAGGGATCAACACTGAAGCTTTCTTT